This T cell receptor beta chain was observed in a study of shared clonotypes between healthy human individuals. Division of CD4+ cells produced a CD45RA+ naive subset and a CD45RA-negative memory subset. Using immunoSEQ multiplex PCR, the repertoire was profiled, and TCRdb retains in-frame clones only, with some absent. The sample yields 1,100,000 or so clones, approximately 78% seen once. CDR3 length: 16 amino acids. The V and J ends lost 5 bases and 3 bases, in that order; junction bases with no gene match: 11. Germline V gives CDR1 MDHEN, CDR2 SYDVKM. General study results and limits: Across subsets, estimated richness was generally greater for naive than for memory populations.

Concerning this clone itself: Its antigen is not identified.

The chain employs TRBV28 and TRBJ2-7; 9 bases are a match to TRBD1. Sequenced input: memory CD4+ T cells from PBMCs. Subset: CD45RA-negative fraction. The clonotype comes from a young man in good health. Some clones in this sample may be carry-over from other donors' samples. The CDR3 loop is CASSLPTTGGIYEQYF. The DNA of the CDR3 is TGTGCCAGCAGTCTCCCGACGACAGGGGGAATCTACGAGCAGTACTTC.